This T cell receptor beta chain appears in the sequencing data of a study of CD8 T cells in Susac syndrome. CDR1 and CDR2 from the germline V gene are DFQATT and SNEGSKA (reference sequence). This CDR3 region has 13 residues. The V and J ends lost 6 bases and 2 bases, in that order; junction bases with no gene match: 5. With random hexamers, reverse transcription was performed on roughly 0.45 to 1 ug of RNA. immunoSEQ multiplex PCR amplified TCR beta CDR3 across 54 Vbeta, 13 Jbeta. From the immunoSEQ multiplex PCR reads, TCRdb called clonotypes with MiXCR, one entry per CDR3 protein. Altogether around 200,000 distinct CDR3 sequences are present, about 94% being singletons, with the ten largest covering 0.098%. The count of this clonotype is one. While CD8+ and CD4+ T cells were isolated negatively, TEMRA cells were enriched by FACS.

The sequencing input was CD4+ T cells from PBMCs. The receptor comes from a human donor with Susac syndrome. The chain uses TRBV20-1 and TRBJ1-1; 8 bases match TRBD1. The CDR3 DNA is TGCAGTGCGCGGGACAGGAGAAACACTGAAGCTTTCTTT. Translating it yields CSARDRRNTEAFF.